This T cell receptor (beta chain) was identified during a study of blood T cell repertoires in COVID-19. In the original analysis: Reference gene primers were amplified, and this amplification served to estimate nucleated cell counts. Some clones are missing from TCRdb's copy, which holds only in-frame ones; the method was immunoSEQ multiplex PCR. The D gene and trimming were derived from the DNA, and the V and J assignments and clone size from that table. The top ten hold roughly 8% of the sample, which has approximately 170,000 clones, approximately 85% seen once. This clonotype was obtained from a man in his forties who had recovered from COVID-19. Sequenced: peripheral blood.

In DNA, the CDR3 is TGTGCCAGCAGTGAACTGGCAGAAGGGGCGTACGAGCAGTACTTC. Translating gives CASSELAEGAYEQYF. The rearrangement links TRBV6-1 to TRBJ2-7; tentatively, D is TRBD1 (5 bases). V lost 2 bases to trimming and J lost 4 bases, with 15 bases between them. The CDR3 contains 15 residues. CDR1 is MNHNS and CDR2 is SASEGT in the germline V gene.